This T cell receptor (beta chain) was profiled in a study of T-cell reconstitution after alpha-beta-depleted transplantation in children. From germline, CDR1 is DFQATT and CDR2 SNEGSKA (reference sequence). V was cut by 5 bases and J by 0 bases, with 6 bases left in between. The CDR3 is made up of 12 amino acids. Unique molecular identifiers were incorporated during preparation of the TCRbeta library. Using its own MiXCR run on the PCR reads, TCRdb lists one record per CDR3 protein. Of about 470,000 distinct CDR3 sequences in the sample, roughly two fifths are singletons; the top ten hold 25% to 30%. Worth noting for this clonotype: Its antigen is still unknown.

Notes on the study in general: A year post-transplant, T-cell counts and diversity derived mostly from newly produced T cells. Expanded graft clones, several hundred of them, were reportedly the source of alpha-beta T cells about two months after transplant. Surviving recipient T cells and intrathymic progenitors accounted for some patients' high TCRbeta diversity at day 60.

The chain employs TRBV20-1 and TRBJ2-3; D is undetermined. Sequenced here: PBMCs, sampled before TCRalphabeta/CD19-depleted stem cell transplant. This receptor was identified in a girl aged 2 to 10 with aplastic anemia, due to receive a stem cell transplant. CDR3 in amino acids: CSAGPSTDTQYF. As DNA, the CDR3 is TGCAGTGCTGGGCCTAGCACAGATACGCAGTATTTT.